One sample yielded the 26 T cell receptor beta chains listed below, sequenced in a study of T cells and Merkel cell carcinoma outcomes. Clones were read by immunoSEQ multiplex PCR, and TCRdb kept only the in-frame ones, dropping some. The sample has approximately 550 clones; around 94% are singletons. The sample consisted of tumor tissue from Merkel cell carcinoma. The receptor set was obtained from a human donor with Merkel cell carcinoma.

The genes are TRBV10-3 and TRBJ2-7; TRBD1 matches at 7 bases. J gave up 5 bases and V 0 bases, and 4 bases lay outside the gene matches. Germline assignment: CDR1 ENHRY and CDR2 SYGVKD. The CDR3 totals 14 residues. The CDR3 is CAISESDRADEQYF. In DNA form, the CDR3 reads TGTGCCATCAGTGAGTCAGACAGGGCCGACGAGCAGTACTTC.

This clone was counted once. At one of its ends the junction is not consistent with the germline gene, which may arise from a read error. The chain uses TRBV29-1 and TRBJ2-5; D unclear. The CDR3 loop spans 13 amino acids. Per the germline V gene, CDR1 is SQVTM and CDR2 is ANQGSEA. Written as DNA, the CDR3 is TGCAGCGTTGATGGTAATTCCCAAGGGACCCAGTACTTC. This codes for CSVDGNSQGTQYF. The full variable domain, in which reference TRBV29-1 and TRBJ2-5 provide the parts outside the CDR3, is SAVISQKPSRDICQRGTSLTIQCQVDSQVTMMFWYRQQPGQSLTLIATANQGSEATYESGFVIDKFPISRPNLTFSTLTVSNMSPEDSSIYLCSVDGNSQGTQYFGPGTRLLVL.

The CDR3 protein is CASSLTARETQYF. The DNA for the CDR3 is TGCGCCAGCAGCTTGACCGCGAGAGAGACCCAGTACTTC. This chain uses TRBV5-1 with TRBJ2-5, with D unclear. The CDR3 length is 13 residues. The V gene lost 1 base and the J gene lost 4 bases, with 8 bases spanning the gap. CDR1 is SGHRS, CDR2 YFSETQ, per germline.

CDR3 loop: CASSWDVGQQYF. The CDR3 DNA sequence: TGCGCCAGCAGCTGGGATGTGGGGCAACAGTACTTC. The chain is built from TRBV5-1 and TRBJ2-5; perhaps TRBD1 as D (5 bases). CDR1 SGHRS and CDR2 YFSETQ come from the germline V gene. The CDR3 is made up of 12 amino acids. V lost 3 bases, J lost 11 bases, and 14 bases lay in between.

As DNA, the CDR3 is TGTGCCAGCAGTTTTACGGGAACCGGGGAGCTGTTTTTT. This sequence encodes CASSFTGTGELFF. The rearrangement links TRBV6-5 to TRBJ2-2; weak D call: TRBD2 (5 bases). Trimming took 4 bases from V and 5 from J, leaving 8 bases between them. Germline V gene sequence: CDR1 MNHEY, CDR2 SVGAGI. This CDR3 contains 13 residues.

As for this clone: The junction does not match germline at one end; this may be a read error. Other DNA variants within this sample encode the same CDR3. This chain joins TRBV9 and TRBJ2-3; 8 positions match TRBD1. CDR3 length: 15 amino acids. Per germline, CDR1 SGDLS and CDR2 YYNGEE. The CDR3 DNA sequence: TGTGCCAGTAGCGTAGAACAGGGGGAATCAGATACGCAGTATTTT. As protein: CASSVEQGESDTQYF.

The chain carries TRBV30 and TRBJ2-3; D call uncertain. V dropped 3 bases and J dropped 1 base, with 11 bases sitting between them. The CDR3 contains 14 residues. Germline assignment: CDR1 GTSNPN and CDR2 SVGIG (reference sequence). The DNA of the CDR3 is TGTGCCTGGAGGGCCCACTGGGGCACAGATACGCAGTATTTT. This translates into CAWRAHWGTDTQYF.

The chain links TRBV6-1 to TRBJ2-5, with a tentative D call TRBD1 (6 bases). V was trimmed by 8 bases and J by 4 bases, leaving 14 bases between them. CDR3 size: 13 residues. The germline V gene encodes CDR1 MNHNS and CDR2 SASEGT. The CDR3 DNA sequence: TGTGCCAGCGATAAACAGGGCGGAGAGACCCAGTACTTC. Translated: CASDKQGGETQYF.

The chain recombines TRBV29-1 with TRBJ2-1; 10 bases fit TRBD2. V trimming: 2 bases; J trimming: 3 bases; junction bases outside the gene matches: 1. The CDR3 runs 14 residues. From germline, CDR1 is SQVTM and CDR2 ANQGSEA. CDR3 amino acids: CSVERLAGYNEQFF. The DNA for the CDR3 is TGCAGCGTTGAAAGACTAGCGGGCTACAATGAGCAGTTCTTC.

This chain links TRBV2 with TRBJ1-6; the D gene is possibly TRBD1 (6 bases). This CDR3 is 15 amino acids long. Germline CDR1 and CDR2: SNHLY and FYNNEI. Trimming cost V 4 bases and J 4 bases, with 11 bases left between them. The CDR3 here is CASSGDRNYNSPLHF. Here the CDR3 DNA reads TGTGCCAGCAGTGGAGACAGGAATTATAATTCACCCCTCCACTTT.

The chain joins TRBV7-9 to TRBJ2-7, with D unclear. The germline V gene has CDR1 SEHNR and CDR2 FQNEAQ (reference sequence). There are 11 residues in the CDR3. Trimming took 3 bases from V and 6 from J, leaving 6 bases between them. In nucleotides, the CDR3 is TGTGCCAGCAGCTTTGTCGGCGAGCAGTACTTC. This gives the protein CASSFVGEQYF.

The V gene is TRBV25-1, the J gene TRBJ1-6; a possible D gene is TRBD1 (6 bases). Germline V gene data show CDR1 as MGHDK and CDR2 as SYGVNS. Trimming pared 7 bases from V and 9 bases from J, leaving 10 bases between. CDR3 length equals 12 residues. The chain's CDR3 is CASNTGTSPLHF. The CDR3 nucleotides are TGTGCCAGCAATACAGGGACTTCACCCCTCCACTTT.

This chain joins TRBV30 and TRBJ2-5; the D is unclear. Germline lookup yields CDR1 GTSNPN and CDR2 SVGIG (reference sequence). V shed 0 bases and J shed 8 bases, with 10 bases lying between them. The CDR3 consists of 12 residues. The CDR3 protein is CAWSVQSSTQYF. The DNA of the CDR3 is TGTGCCTGGAGTGTACAAAGCAGCACCCAGTACTTC.

The J gene is TRBJ2-1, the V gene TRBV5-1, with 11 bases identical to TRBD2. This CDR3 contains 16 residues. Germline V gives CDR1 SGHRS, CDR2 YFSETQ. The junction had 3 bases not matched to a gene; V was cut back by 0 bases and J by 4 bases. The CDR3 bases are TGCGCCAGCAGCTTGGCCGGGACTAGCGGATACAATGAGCAGTTCTTC. Translated: CASSLAGTSGYNEQFF.

Worth noting for this clone: The same CDR3 arises from other DNA sequences in this sample as well. This chain connects TRBV21-1 to TRBJ2-7; TRBD2 is the table's D call and was not checked against the DNA. TRBV21-1 is a documented pseudogene. CDR3 length equals 14 residues. CDR3 residues: CASSPGLGDYEQYF. CDR3 nucleotide sequence: TGTGCCAGCAGTCCGGGACTAGGAGACTACGAGCAATACTTC.

This clone appeared a single time. V usage is TRBV19 and J usage is TRBJ2-3; D unresolved. V shed 0 bases and J shed 5 bases, with 9 bases lying between them. Germline lookup yields CDR1 LNHDA and CDR2 SQIVND (reference sequence). There are 14 residues in the CDR3. The CDR3 spells CASSIDQPGDTQYF. CDR3 coding DNA: TGTGCCAGTAGTATAGATCAACCAGGAGATACGCAGTATTTT.

DNA for the CDR3: TGTGCCAGCAAGGCAGTCTCGGACACTGAAGCTTTCTTT. Translating it yields CASKAVSDTEAFF. The gene calls are TRBV2 and TRBJ1-1; D ambiguous. The CDR3 runs to 13 residues. Per the germline V gene, CDR1 is SNHLY and CDR2 is FYNNEI. Trimming removed 7 bases at V and 3 bases at J, with 12 bases between.

The chain has TRBV5-5 and TRBJ1-2; no definite D call. Between the trimmed V and J ends, which lost 0 bases and 4 bases, there was a span of 13 bases. This CDR3 has 15 amino acids. Germline CDR1 reads SGHKS; CDR2 reads YYEKEE (reference sequence). CDR3 loop: CASSLEPVNRYGYTF. CDR3 nucleotide sequence: TGTGCCAGCAGCTTGGAGCCGGTTAATCGCTATGGCTACACCTTC.

The rearrangement joins TRBV6-1 to TRBJ2-3; 9 nucleotides match TRBD2. The CDR3 consists of 14 residues. Trimming took 4 bases from V and 4 from J; bases not matched to a gene: 3. Germline V gene data show CDR1 as MNHNS and CDR2 as SASEGT. The DNA of the CDR3 is TGTGCCAGCAGTGGGACTAGCGAGTCAGATACGCAGTATTTT. Its protein is CASSGTSESDTQYF.

The chain uses TRBV4-3 and TRBJ2-3; D might be TRBD1 (5 bases). V lost 3 bases, J lost 3 bases, and 16 bases lay in between. Germline-derived CDR1 and CDR2 are LGHNA and YSLEER. The CDR3 length is 16 residues. The DNA of the CDR3 is TGCGCCAGCAGCCATCTAGACTGGACAAAAACAGATACGCAGTATTTT. Protein: CASSHLDWTKTDTQYF.

V is TRBV5-4 and J is TRBJ2-7, with TRBD1 as a possible D gene (5 bases). The germline V and J ends were trimmed by 1 base and 2 bases, with 10 bases remaining between them. Germline V CDR1 and CDR2: SGHNT, YYREEE (reference sequence). The CDR3 contains 14 residues. This CDR3 reads CASSLLGQTYEQYF. CDR3 coding DNA: TGTGCCAGCAGCTTGTTGGGGCAGACCTACGAGCAGTACTTC.

The chain combines TRBV15 with TRBJ2-3; D gene unclear. Germline CDR1 and CDR2: LNHNV and YYDKDF (reference sequence). This CDR3 has 14 amino acids. Between the trimmed V and J ends, which lost 0 bases and 5 bases, there was a span of 9 bases. In DNA form, the CDR3 reads TGTGCCACCAGCAGAGATACTGTCATAGATACGCAGTATTTT. It encodes CATSRDTVIDTQYF.

V usage is TRBV4-3 and J usage is TRBJ1-1; 10 bases are a match to TRBD1. CDR1 is LGHNA and CDR2 is YSLEER in the germline V gene. The V gene end was trimmed by 0 bases and the J gene end by 6 bases; junction bases not matched to a gene: 13. The CDR3 spans 18 residues. DNA of the CDR3: TGCGCCAGCAGCCAAGAAAAGGGACAGGGGCTCTCCCGGGCTGAAGCTTTCTTT. It translates to CASSQEKGQGLSRAEAFF.

In this sample, this clone turned up once. The rearrangement uses TRBV25-1 and TRBJ1-3, with D possibly being TRBD1 (5 bases). The CDR3 sequence is 16 residues long. Trimming left V 3 bases short and J 0 bases short, with 12 bases between. Germline V gene data show CDR1 as MGHDK and CDR2 as SYGVNS. The CDR3: CASSDSRAYSGNTIYF. CDR3 DNA: TGTGCCAGCAGTGACTCCAGGGCCTACTCTGGAAACACCATATATTTT.

The chain carries TRBV27 and TRBJ2-5; 16 bases line up with TRBD2. The V segment lost 1 base and the J segment 5 bases; nucleotides outside the gene matches: 4. The CDR3 totals 17 residues. Germline assignment: CDR1 MNHEY and CDR2 SMNVEV (reference sequence). CDR3: CASSLLGLAGGRETQYF. CDR3 DNA: TGTGCCAGCAGTTTATTGGGACTAGCGGGAGGGAGGGAGACCCAGTACTTC.

This chain joins TRBV20-1 and TRBJ2-7, with D perhaps TRBD1 (7 bases). Germline CDR1 is DFQATT and CDR2 is SNEGSKA (reference sequence). This CDR3 region has 11 residues. The V and J ends lost 6 bases and 9 bases respectively, with 15 bases between them. CDR3 region: CSAHDREAQYF. CDR3 DNA sequence: TGCAGTGCGCACGACAGGGAGGCGCAGTACTTC.